This T cell receptor (beta chain) was recovered during a study of blood T cell repertoires in COVID-19. Study details: Acute and convalescent COVID-19 specimens originated in the United States, Italy and Spain.

Authors' analysis steps: Reference gene primer amplification yielded estimated nucleated cell counts. The data were produced by immunoSEQ multiplex PCR, yet TCRdb's version contains in-frame clones alone and is incomplete. The V and J calls and clone size are taken from that table; D and trimming were inferred from the DNA. Of 120,000 or so clones listed, around 83% are singletons. CDR3 length: 20 residues. Trimming removed 8 bases from V and 3 bases from J; junction bases left unmatched: 23. The chain combines TRBV23-1 with TRBJ1-5; 9 nucleotides agree with TRBD1. TRBV23-1 is reported as an ORF; its role is uncertain. The origin of this receptor is a man older than 75 with active or convalescent COVID-19. Source material: peripheral blood. CDR3 region: CASCLSAGTGNSWANQPQHF. The CDR3 DNA reads TGCGCCAGCTGCTTATCCGCCGGGACAGGGAATTCTTGGGCCAATCAGCCCCAGCATTTT.